These 30 T cell receptor beta chains were all obtained from the same sample, sequenced in a study of cytomegalovirus exposure and HLA in healthy donors. In the PCR, 60 Vbeta and 13 Jbeta primers were used. The repertoire was sequenced with immunoSEQ multiplex PCR; TCRdb's copy has only in-frame clones and lacks some. The data show roughly 200,000 clones, around 80% seen once. Sequenced input: PBMCs. The origin of the receptors is a woman aged 55-70 years in good health and CMV-seropositive.

The chain employs TRBV5-1 and TRBJ2-7; no clear D. The CDR3 has 13 amino acids. Germline CDR1 SGHRS, CDR2 YFSETQ. V lost 0 bases, J lost 7 bases, and 11 bases lay in between. CDR3 sequence reads: CASSLEPIREQYF. For the CDR3, the DNA is TGCGCCAGCAGCTTGGAACCGATCCGGGAGCAGTACTTC.

The CDR3 DNA sequence: TGTGCCAGCAGCTTTAAGGGGAACGAGCAGTACTTC. It yields the protein CASSFKGNEQYF. The chain recombines TRBV7-2 with TRBJ2-7, with D tentatively TRBD1 (5 bases). The CDR3 is 12 amino acids. Germline loops: CDR1 SGHTA, CDR2 FQGNSA. The V end was cut by 3 bases, the J end by 5 bases, with 8 bases between.

This clone was picked up a small number of times. V usage is TRBV19 and J usage is TRBJ1-4; D possibly corresponds to TRBD1 (6 bases). V lost 5 bases and J 4 bases, leaving 11 bases between the germline ends. CDR3 length: 14 amino acids. Looked up from germline, CDR1 is LNHDA and CDR2 is SQIVND (reference sequence). The CDR3 coding sequence is TGTGCCAGTAGTCTAGGACAGTTTAATGAAAAACTGTTTTTT. Translating it yields CASSLGQFNEKLFF.

The chain employs TRBV19 and TRBJ2-2; the D gene is possibly TRBD2 (5 bases). This CDR3 is built from 15 residues. V lost 3 bases and J 1 base, leaving 9 bases between the germline ends. Germline V CDR1 and CDR2: LNHDA, SQIVND (reference sequence). CDR3 in DNA: TGTGCCAGTAGTATGCCCGGGGTGAACACCGGGGAGCTGTTTTTT. Its translation: CASSMPGVNTGELFF.

This chain uses TRBV28 with TRBJ1-5; D perhaps matches TRBD1 (6 bases). Germline V gives CDR1 MDHEN, CDR2 SYDVKM. Trimming shortened V by 4 bases and J by 7 bases, and 17 bases separated the two germline ends. This CDR3 is built from 15 residues. Written as DNA, the CDR3 is TGTGCCAGCAGTTCCGACAGGAGCCCCGGGCAGCCCCAGCATTTT. Translated: CASSSDRSPGQPQHF.

This clone occurred a few times. The chain is built from TRBV7-6 and TRBJ2-7, with D perhaps matching TRBD2 (6 bases). Germline V gene data show CDR1 as SGHVS and CDR2 as FNYEAQ. Trimming removed 5 bases at V and 3 bases at J, with 17 bases between. This CDR3 has 15 amino acids. CDR3 in amino acids: CASSLGADYDYEQYF. In DNA, the CDR3 is TGTGCCAGCAGCCTCGGGGCGGACTACGACTACGAGCAGTACTTC.

J is TRBJ2-1 and V is TRBV4-2, with no clear D. The germline gives CDR1 LGHNA, CDR2 YNFKEQ. V was trimmed by 0 bases and J by 0 bases, leaving 9 bases between them. CDR3 size: 16 residues. This chain's CDR3 is CASSQDLAVSYNEQFF. DNA for the CDR3: TGTGCCAGCAGCCAAGATCTGGCGGTCTCCTACAATGAGCAGTTCTTC.

The chain recombines TRBV5-1 with TRBJ1-2; 8 nucleotides agree with TRBD1. This CDR3 has 15 residues. Germline V gene data show CDR1 as SGHRS and CDR2 as YFSETQ. V shed 4 bases and J 4 bases; nucleotides not matched to a gene: 9. CDR3 sequence: CASSQGQEGRYGYTF. In DNA form, the CDR3 reads TGCGCCAGCAGCCAGGGACAGGAGGGACGCTATGGCTACACCTTC.

This clone has more than one count but fewer than ten. J is TRBJ1-5 and V is TRBV11-2; TRBD1 matches 7 bases. V lost 1 base, J lost 4 bases, and 7 bases stayed unmatched. CDR3 length equals 16 residues. Germline V gene lookup returns CDR1 SGHAT and CDR2 FQNNGV. The CDR3 DNA reads as TGTGCCAGCAGCTTAGGAAACAGGGGTCTAAATCAGCCCCAGCATTTT. Its translation: CASSLGNRGLNQPQHF.

V and J are TRBV10-3 and TRBJ1-5; 9 bases map to TRBD1. The CDR3 has 13 residues. Germline values: CDR1 ENHRY, CDR2 SYGVKD. The trim removed 9 bases at V and 1 base at J, leaving 1 base unmatched. CDR3 region: CAIGTGSNQPQHF. In DNA form, the CDR3 reads TGTGCCATTGGGACAGGGAGCAATCAGCCCCAGCATTTT.

The rearrangement joins TRBV29-1 to TRBJ2-5, with TRBD1 matching over 7 bases. Gene TRBJ2-7 matches the end of the DNA better, so the J call may be wrong. Germline CDR1 and CDR2: SQVTM and ANQGSEA. The CDR3 has 15 residues. The CDR3 nucleotides are TGCAGCGTTGAACTGGGCCAGGGGGAATCGGACGAGCAGTACTTC. Encoded protein: CSVELGQGESDEQYF.

This clone was observed a single time. J is TRBJ1-2 and V is TRBV29-1, with 10 bases lining up with TRBD1. Looked up from germline, CDR1 is SQVTM and CDR2 is ANQGSEA. The CDR3 contains 18 residues. The V segment lost 6 bases and the J segment 3 bases; nucleotides outside the gene matches: 19. The CDR3, as DNA: TGCAGCGTGCTTGTATCGACAGGGGGCGTTGGGACAGACTATGGCTACACCTTC. This gives the protein CSVLVSTGGVGTDYGYTF.

The V call is TRBV7-8, the J call TRBJ2-2; D may be TRBD2 (5 bases). There are 18 residues in the CDR3. Trimming left V 6 bases short and J 0 bases short, with 20 bases between. CDR1 and CDR2 from the germline V gene are SGHVS and FQNEAQ. The CDR3 sequence: CASRPARRAASNTGELFF. CDR3 DNA: TGTGCCAGCAGGCCGGCACGGCGGGCGGCATCGAACACCGGGGAGCTGTTTTTT.

This clone was recorded a few times. The gene calls are TRBV2 and TRBJ2-2; 12 bases are a match to TRBD2. This CDR3 comprises 16 residues. Germline values: CDR1 SNHLY, CDR2 FYNNEI. Trimming took 6 bases from V and 1 from J; bases not matched to a gene: 3. CDR3 DNA sequence: TGTGCCAGCAGACCGGGACTAGCGGGGAACACCGGGGAGCTGTTTTTT. It translates to CASRPGLAGNTGELFF.

This clone was counted between two and nine times. The chain combines TRBV30 with TRBJ2-7; 7 bases are shared with TRBD1. The CDR3 has 13 amino acids. CDR1 GTSNPN and CDR2 SVGIG come from the germline V gene (reference sequence). The trim removed 2 bases at V and 7 bases at J, leaving 8 bases unmatched. The CDR3 DNA reads TGTGCCTGGAGTCCTGACAGGGTGGGGGAGCAGTACTTC. The encoded protein is CAWSPDRVGEQYF.

V gene TRBV18 combines with J gene TRBJ2-3, with 8 bases that match TRBD2. V shed 0 bases and J 1 base; nucleotides not matched to a gene: 9. Germline CDR1 and CDR2: KGHSH and LQKENI. CDR3 length: 18 amino acids. CDR3 loop: CASSPPGSAGDRTDTQYF. In DNA form, the CDR3 reads TGTGCCAGCTCACCACCGGGGTCAGCGGGAGATCGCACAGATACGCAGTATTTT.

The chain recombines TRBV27 with TRBJ2-1; 13 bases match TRBD2. In germline, CDR1 is MNHEY, CDR2 SMNVEV (reference sequence). This CDR3 spans 19 amino acids. Unmatched junction bases numbered 8, after V lost 3 bases and J lost 0 bases. The CDR3 region is CASSFSGLAGFGSYNEQFF. DNA of the CDR3: TGTGCCAGCAGTTTCTCGGGACTAGCGGGATTTGGCTCCTACAATGAGCAGTTCTTC.

This chain uses TRBV7-2 with TRBJ2-5; D is perhaps TRBD2 (7 bases). The CDR3 sequence is 15 residues long. Per germline, CDR1 SGHTA and CDR2 FQGNSA. Deletions cut 1 base from V and 5 bases from J, with 14 bases between. The CDR3 here is CASSLDRRGGETQYF. As DNA, the CDR3 is TGTGCCAGCAGCTTAGACCGCAGGGGAGGGGAGACCCAGTACTTC. The full variable domain, its missing parts supplied by reference TRBV7-2 and TRBJ2-5, is GAGVSQSPSNKVTEKGKDVELRCDPISGHTALYWYRQSLGQGLEFLIYFQGNSAPDKSGLPSDRFSAERTGGSVSTLTIQRTQQEDSAVYLCASSLDRRGGETQYFGPGTRLLVL.

This chain uses TRBV19 with TRBJ1-5; 8 positions match TRBD1. J was trimmed by 6 bases and V by 4 bases; bases with no gene match: 5. CDR1 and CDR2 (germline): LNHDA, SQIVND (reference sequence). The CDR3 totals 14 residues. This CDR3 reads CASSTTGGSQPQHF. CDR3 in DNA: TGTGCCAGTAGTACTACAGGGGGAAGTCAGCCCCAGCATTTT.

J is TRBJ2-7 and V is TRBV7-9, with 10 bases matching TRBD2. The CDR3 loop spans 14 amino acids. Germline V gene lookup returns CDR1 SEHNR and CDR2 FQNEAQ (reference sequence). V shed 5 bases and J 5 bases; nucleotides not matched to a gene: 6. The CDR3 DNA reads as TGTGCCAGCAGCGAGCGGGAGGGTTCCCACGAGCAGTACTTC. Protein sequence: CASSEREGSHEQYF.

The chain is built from TRBV29-1 and TRBJ2-7; unclear D gene. Trimming took off 0 bases at V and 3 bases at J, with 9 bases between the two ends. Germline V lookup: CDR1 SQVTM, CDR2 ANQGSEA. CDR3 length equals 13 residues. This CDR3 reads CSVEDSTVYEQYF. The CDR3 DNA sequence: TGCAGCGTTGAAGATAGTACAGTCTACGAGCAGTACTTC.

The J gene is TRBJ1-1, the V gene TRBV30, with D perhaps TRBD1 (5 bases). This CDR3 is 15 amino acids long. V was clipped by 2 bases and J by 4 bases, with 17 bases between them. In germline, CDR1 is GTSNPN, CDR2 SVGIG (reference sequence). CDR3 region: CAWSKRRAGGTEAFF. DNA of the CDR3: TGTGCCTGGAGTAAACGCAGGGCGGGAGGCACTGAAGCTTTCTTT.

The chain employs TRBV7-9 and TRBJ1-5, with 8 bases matching TRBD1. Germline V lookup: CDR1 SEHNR, CDR2 FQNEAQ (reference sequence). The CDR3 has 14 residues. V lost 0 bases and J lost 6; bases outside the gene matches: 1. This CDR3 reads CASSLAGQGQPQHF. The CDR3 region has the DNA TGTGCCAGCAGCTTAGCAGGACAGGGTCAGCCCCAGCATTTT. Using reference TRBV7-9 and TRBJ1-5 for the parts outside the CDR3, the full variable domain is DTGVSQNPRHKITKRGQNVTFRCDPISEHNRLYWYRQTLGQGPEFLTYFQNEAQLEKSRLLSDRFSAERPKGSFSTLEIQRTEQGDSAMYLCASSLAGQGQPQHFGDGTRLSIL.

J is TRBJ1-4 and V is TRBV30; 10 bases fit TRBD1. Germline CDR1 is GTSNPN and CDR2 is SVGIG (reference sequence). The CDR3 has 15 amino acids. With 0 bases clipped from V and 7 bases from J, the junction kept 5 bases outside the gene matches. CDR3 protein: CAWSVRRTGGEKLFF. CDR3 nucleotides: TGTGCCTGGAGTGTACGGAGGACAGGGGGTGAAAAACTGTTTTTT.

The rearrangement uses TRBV7-3 and TRBJ1-6; possible D gene TRBD1, 5 bases. V was clipped by 1 base and J by 6 bases, with 10 bases between them. Germline V gives CDR1 SGHTA, CDR2 FQGTGA. This CDR3 contains 15 residues. The CDR3 DNA reads as TGTGCCAGCAGCTTAATGGGGGGAGGTAATTCACCCCTCCACTTT. It encodes CASSLMGGGNSPLHF.

The rearrangement joins TRBV15 to TRBJ1-5, with 7 bases fitting TRBD1. The V and J ends lost 3 bases and 1 base, in that order; junction bases with no gene match: 15. Germline CDR1 and CDR2: LNHNV and YYDKDF (reference sequence). CDR3 length: 19 amino acids. The CDR3 sequence: CATSSETGIGRLSNQPQHF. CDR3 coding DNA: TGTGCCACCAGCAGCGAGACAGGGATAGGTCGGCTCAGCAATCAGCCCCAGCATTTT.

The chain carries TRBV5-4 and TRBJ2-7; D remains ambiguous. Trimming took 2 bases from V and 6 from J, leaving 12 bases between them. The length of the CDR3 is 13 residues. CDR1 is SGHNT, CDR2 YYREEE, per germline (reference sequence). CDR3 in DNA: TGTGCCAGCAGCTTATTGCCCCAAGCCGAGCAGTACTTC. Translating gives CASSLLPQAEQYF. Using reference TRBV5-4 and TRBJ2-7 for the parts outside the CDR3, the full variable domain is ETGVTQSPTHLIKTRGQQVTLRCSSQSGHNTVSWYQQALGQGPQFIFQYYREEENGRGNFPPRFSGLQFPNYSSELNVNALELDDSALYLCASSLLPQAEQYFGPGTRLTVT.

CDR3 DNA sequence: TGTGCCAGCAGCACAGGGGTGGCAGTTGACGAGCAGTACTTC. Its translation: CASSTGVAVDEQYF. The chain is built from TRBV28 and TRBJ2-7, with 7 nucleotides matching TRBD1. CDR3 length equals 14 residues. V shed 6 bases and J 5 bases; nucleotides not matched to a gene: 10. Germline CDR1 and CDR2: MDHEN and SYDVKM.

For the CDR3, the DNA is TGTGCCAGCAGTGAATATCTCGGGAACACTGAAGCTTTCTTT. Protein: CASSEYLGNTEAFF. The chain recombines TRBV25-1 with TRBJ1-1, with D unclear. This CDR3 has 14 residues. Per the germline V gene, CDR1 is MGHDK and CDR2 is SYGVNS. Trimming stripped 0 bases from V and 1 base from J, with 6 bases between.

The genes are TRBV18 and TRBJ1-1; D is ambiguous. From germline, CDR1 is KGHSH and CDR2 LQKENI. The CDR3 length is 15 residues. V shed 4 bases and J shed 2 bases, with 14 bases lying between them. DNA for the CDR3: TGTGCCAGCTCACTAAAAGCAGACATAAACACTGAAGCTTTCTTT. It yields the protein CASSLKADINTEAFF.